This T cell receptor beta chain was obtained from a study of cytomegalovirus exposure and HLA in healthy donors (dated by TCRdb to 2016 to 2017). With regard to the full study: In an earlier analysis of some 610 of the donors, 250 to 300 Gb of sequence data and some 100 million unique TCR beta sequences from about 190 million T cells were reported. In a later genetic analysis, genome-wide SNP genotypes for about three fifths of the roughly 670 donors were used, and that subset was treated as a discovery cohort. Of the 350 to 450 genotyped donors, 80% to 90% were placed in the genetic ancestry cluster associated with self-reported Caucasian donors. The study aimed to test whether cataloging public T cell receptors could reveal signatures of past pathogen exposure. HLA typing included class I and class II loci at four-digit resolution. An earlier analysis of 587 of the donors used high-throughput TCR beta sequencing to judge whether each TCR beta V gene segment behaved as functional or pseudogenic. The study combined high-throughput TCR immunosequencing, statistical association of individual TCRs with disease status, and machine learning to predict cytomegalovirus infection status. The T cell repertoires of under 750 subjects were profiled by immunosequencing and related to cytomegalovirus serostatus. The number of typed donors differed by locus: 629-630 for A, B, C, DRB1 and DQB1; some 500 for DQA1; approximately 600 for DPA1; and around 450 for DPB1. In addition to the first cohort of 666 subjects, a separate validation cohort of under 150 different subjects was used. Rather than using new phenotypic data, the later analysis identified candidate immune exposures from TCR beta sequences and from how often those sequences occurred across donors. In a later analysis, previously published TCR beta repertoires from some 640 donors were re-analyzed and high-resolution HLA genotyping was added so that TCR occurrence patterns could be studied. Every discovery cohort repertoire had been produced on one sequencing platform. An early release covering 500 to 750 HLA-typed donors comprised 250 to 350 gigabases of sequencing data and some 79 million unique TCR sequences. On average, 235,054 unique TCR beta nucleotide sequences were sequenced per donor among about 400 genotyped donors of the cohort, with about 17% of those sequences being non-productive. Alongside the repertoire data, information on donor age, sex, ethnicity and CMV serostatus was compiled. A handful of DR-DQ haplotypes were handled as single units for association and clustering because linkage in the cohort was strong.

The cohort was made up of under 800 healthy bone marrow donors. At the time of sampling, every cohort member was nominally healthy, though immune exposures that went unrecorded were likely present. The donor tested CMV seronegative, placing the donor among the 300 to 450 seronegative members of the cohort. Every donor gave a peripheral blood sample, and the peripheral blood mononuclear cells from that sample were used for TCR beta sequencing. Genomic DNA extraction from the blood cell samples was performed with the Qiagen DNeasy Blood Extraction Kit. As regards this clone: The antigen it binds to is not known. Base quality data are lacking; no much larger clone is found one base away.

The CDR3 runs 15 amino acids, cysteine and phenylalanine included. Just CDR3 DNA is preserved here, 45 bases in frame from base 1. For this chain, trimming is 6 bases at the V end and 5 bases at the J end, and the number of junction bases without a gene match is 5. CDR1 is given as SGHAT and CDR2 as FQNNGV, both from the germline V gene. The library was generated by the immunoSEQ multiplex PCR assay. For the multiplex PCR, a mixture combining 60 forward primers for TCR Vbeta segments and 13 reverse primers for TCR Jbeta segments was used. The CDR3 region of rearranged TCR beta genes was amplified from genomic DNA by a multiplex PCR assay. Amplified TCR beta libraries were sequenced as 87-base-pair reads on the Illumina HiSeq System. For the original study's pipeline: A later analysis counted about 76 million unique TCR beta chains across the 690 or so repertoires, and roughly 11 million of these chains were shared by at least two donors. Raw reads were error-corrected and collapsed into unique sequences with a nearest-neighbor algorithm that merged closely related sequences to remove PCR and sequencing errors. Alignment of CDR3 sequences to IMGT reference sequences was used to assign V, D and J gene segments. Each retained sequence needed at least a six-nucleotide match to both a V gene segment and a J gene segment. Rearrangements were called productive when the CDR3 lacked stop codons and stayed in frame with V and J; all others were non-productive. Following IMGT convention, CDR3 was defined as the stretch from the second conserved V-encoded cysteine up to the conserved J-encoded phenylalanine. In an earlier analysis of 550 to 650 of the donors, sequences lacking an unambiguous match to a single V gene segment were excluded. An earlier analysis of 587 of the donors classified V segments as functional when productive rearrangements were above 56.7% and as segregating when the standard deviation between donors was above 5%. A statistical classification framework was developed to diagnose cytomegalovirus status using the catalog of TCR beta chain sequences. In a later analysis, V and J genes were assigned by comparing TCR nucleotide sequences against IMGT/GENE-DB human TR gene sequences. Using the TCRdist pipeline, a later analysis assigned CDR3 sequences along with most-parsimonious VDJ recombination scenarios. In a later analysis, each TCR beta chain was defined by its CDR3 amino acid sequence together with its V-gene family, and reads without a unique V-gene family were excluded. To address suspected cross-contamination and a sequencing artifact, a later analysis removed roughly 640 highly shared, low-generation-probability nucleotide sequences. A later analysis calculated a clonal expansion index for each public chain from normalized within-repertoire ranks of inferred template counts. In a later analysis, generation probabilities were computed using a VDJ recombination model fitted to out-of-frame rearrangements, and the results were checked against IGoR. Hypergeometric tests were used in a later analysis to score TCR-TCR, TCR-HLA and TCR-CMV co-occurrence, with a repertoire-size bias correction applied to the TCR pairs. In a later analysis, false discovery rates were estimated by permuting HLA or CMV assignments 20 times. In a later analysis, co-occurring TCRs were grouped with DBSCAN, and TCRdist sequence similarity was added when clustering was performed within HLA-allele-positive subsets. Repertoires with fewer than 30,000 or more than 120,000 public chains were left out of co-occurrence clustering, as were about 5 repertoires with anomalous nucleotide sharing. TCRdb re-hosts the immuneACCESS table, in-frame sequences only. Its copies lack some clones; in the studies checked, an unresolved V gene accounts for under half of them, and the cause for the rest is not known. For V, J and clone size, that table is used; D and trimming come from the DNA. For this sample the table gives some 120,000 clones, of which approximately 80% were detected only once. About 2% of the sample goes to the ten largest clones.

The full study reports these points: Because the 87-base-pair reads could not distinguish some IMGT-functional V segments, including TRBV6-2 and TRBV6-3, those segments were excluded. For the cohort, immune exposure information was limited to CMV serostatus. A later genetic analysis associated a missense DCLRE1C variant with V-gene and J-gene trimming of TCR beta chains, and an independent cohort replicated the association. In a later analysis, HLA-associated TCR beta chains were found to be more clonally expanded and to have lower generation probabilities than equally common non-associated chains. Correlated functional status among segregating V segments might reflect linkage disequilibrium, but an unknown experimental factor could not be ruled out. The earlier analysis of a few hundred of the donors excluded 15 to 20 rarely observed V segments, including chromosome 9 orphons, because counts were too low. Most TCR sequences were seen in very few donors, while some public TCRs were found in many individuals. In a later analysis, some 17,000 TCR beta sequences were associated with specific HLA alleles at a false discovery rate of 0.05. A later genetic analysis reported fewer N-insertions in productive TCRs among donors in an Asian-associated ancestry cluster than the roughly 670-donor mean. Only TCR beta chains were sequenced in this cohort, and the absence of alpha or paired-chain data limited detectable features. A few of the identified cytomegalovirus-associated TCR beta chains were confirmed in vitro to be specific for cytomegalovirus antigens. A further reported finding was that TCR beta sequences accurately predicted the HLA-A and HLA-B alleles for most subjects in the first cohort. Presence/absence analyses assumed roughly uniform sequencing depth across donors, an assumption that may not hold. In both the original and validation cohorts, the classifier was reported to diagnose cytomegalovirus status with high specificity and sensitivity. A group of highly shared sequence variants was considered likely to be a technical artifact of the sequencing pipeline. HLA typing was unavailable for some donors at each locus, so association tests used only the typed subset. The study gave a list of about 150 TCR beta chains associated with cytomegalovirus. The authors suggested that the approach could potentially be extended to other disease states and immunological phenotypes. According to a later analysis, most CMV-associated TCR beta chains appeared to be HLA-restricted, and the HLA associations seemed to be driven largely by CMV exposure. In an earlier analysis of several hundred of the donors, most TCR beta V segments were observed in productive rearrangements about 87% or about 30% of the time, broadly matching IMGT annotations. A later analysis found that TCR association rates varied across HLA loci, with DRB1 alleles showing the most associated TCRs and HLA-C alleles the fewest. When HLA alleles, especially DR and DQ, strongly co-occurred, attributing TCR associations to individual alleles was difficult. Several of the top co-occurrence clusters appeared to be linked to parvovirus B19, influenza, CMV and Epstein-Barr virus, according to a later analysis.

The source is a man aged 18 to 29 in good health and CMV-seronegative. The sequenced material came from PBMCs. The chain uses TRBV11-2 and TRBJ2-2, with 11 bases aligning to TRBD2. CDR3 sequence: CASRFSGGATGELFF. The DNA sequence follows: TGTGCCAGCAGGTTTAGCGGGGGGGCTACCGGGGAGCTGTTTTTT.